The TCR beta chain under discussion was sequenced for a study of OX40 agonist ivuxolimab in advanced cancers. Study details: Past anti-PD-1, anti-PD-L1 or anti-CTLA-4 therapy was accepted, and 40% had received some.

Measured with immunoSEQ multiplex PCR; TCRdb has only the in-frame clones, and not every one. There are tens of thousands of clones in the sample; 85% to 90% occur only once, and approximately 1.1% lies in the top ten. Overall study results and limits: It was also the case that some nonresponders had low normalized T-cell clonal expansion.

This clone showed up just once. Its antigen is unknown. V lost 1 base and J 5 bases, leaving 10 bases between the germline ends. Germline V lookup: CDR1 SGDLS, CDR2 YYNGEE. The CDR3 covers 13 residues. The specimen was CD4+ or CD8+ T cells sorted from blood, collected in a trial of the OX40 agonist ivuxolimab. The origin of this receptor is an adult with an advanced solid tumor such as melanoma, head and neck, liver or kidney cancer. The genes are TRBV9 and TRBJ2-7, with a weak D call TRBD1 (6 bases). The CDR3 reads CASSVNQGHEQYF. The CDR3 bases are TGTGCCAGCAGCGTAAATCAGGGGCACGAGCAGTACTTC.